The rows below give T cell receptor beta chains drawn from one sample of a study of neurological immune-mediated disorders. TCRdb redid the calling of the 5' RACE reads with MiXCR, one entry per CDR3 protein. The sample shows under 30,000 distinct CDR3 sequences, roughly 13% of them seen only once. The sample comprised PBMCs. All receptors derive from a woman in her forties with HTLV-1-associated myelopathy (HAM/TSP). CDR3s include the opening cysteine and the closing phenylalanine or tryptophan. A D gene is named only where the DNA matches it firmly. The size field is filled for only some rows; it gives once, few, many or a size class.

CDR3aa: CASSFNQDSYEQYF
CDR3nt: TGTGCCAGCAGCTTTAATCAGGATTCCTACGAGCAGTACTTC
d_gene: .
j_gene: TRBJ2-7
abundance: many
v_gene: TRBV7-9

CDR3aa: CASSLASLTRISNQPQHF
CDR3nt: TGTGCCAGCAGCTTAGCGAGCCTCACCAGGATTAGCAATCAGCCCCAGCATTTT
d_gene: .
j_gene: TRBJ1-5
abundance: .
v_gene: TRBV7-8

CDR3aa: CGVQGGPQETQYF
CDR3nt: TGTGGCGTCCAGGGGGGCCCCCAAGAGACCCAGTACTTC
d_gene: .
j_gene: TRBJ2-5
abundance: many
v_gene: TRBV30

CDR3aa: CASSETSGRAGLLGELFF
CDR3nt: TGTGCCAGCAGCGAGACTAGCGGGAGGGCCGGGCTTCTCGGGGAGCTGTTTTTT
d_gene: TRBD2
j_gene: TRBJ2-2
abundance: .
v_gene: TRBV6-5

CDR3aa: CASSGQGADSNQPQHF
CDR3nt: TGTGCCAGCAGCGGACAGGGGGCAGATAGCAATCAGCCCCAGCATTTT
d_gene: TRBD1
j_gene: TRBJ1-5
abundance: many
v_gene: TRBV27

CDR3aa: CASSLSGSGWKETQYF
CDR3nt: TGCGCCAGCAGCTTGTCGGGTAGCGGGTGGAAGGAGACCCAGTACTTC
d_gene: TRBD2
j_gene: TRBJ2-5
abundance: .
v_gene: TRBV5-1

CDR3aa: CASSPQGNTEAFF
CDR3nt: TGCGCCAGCAGCCCACAGGGGAACACTGAAGCTTTCTTT
d_gene: .
j_gene: TRBJ1-1
abundance: many
v_gene: TRBV5-1

CDR3aa: CASSPAGGSTDTQYF
CDR3nt: TGTGCCAGCAGTCCAGCGGGGGGCAGCACAGATACGCAGTATTTT
d_gene: TRBD2
j_gene: TRBJ2-3
abundance: medium-sized
v_gene: TRBV12-3/TRBV12-4

CDR3aa: CAIGAGGTTRDTQYF
CDR3nt: TGTGCCATCGGGGCGGGGGGCACTACCAGAGATACGCAGTATTTT
d_gene: TRBD2
j_gene: TRBJ2-3
abundance: many
v_gene: TRBV10-3

CDR3aa: CASNDRGGYTF
CDR3nt: TGTGCCAGCAACGACCGCGGCGGCTACACCTTC
d_gene: .
j_gene: TRBJ1-2
abundance: many
v_gene: TRBV7-9

CDR3aa: CSARDLLGFTGSYEQYF
CDR3nt: TGCAGTGCTAGAGACCTCCTCGGGTTCACTGGCTCCTACGAGCAGTACTTC
d_gene: .
j_gene: TRBJ2-7
abundance: many
v_gene: TRBV20-1

CDR3aa: CASSPIGSRQFF
CDR3nt: TGTGCCAGCAGCCCCATCGGGAGTAGGCAGTTCTTC
d_gene: .
j_gene: TRBJ2-1
abundance: many
v_gene: TRBV5-5

CDR3aa: CASRDRLTGYGYTF
CDR3nt: TGTGCCAGCAGAGACAGGTTAACCGGGTATGGCTACACCTTC
d_gene: .
j_gene: TRBJ1-2
abundance: many
v_gene: TRBV6-5

CDR3aa: CASSSAGGPTSTDTQYF
CDR3nt: TGTGCCAGCAGCTCAGCGGGGGGACCCACCTCCACAGATACGCAGTATTTT
d_gene: TRBD2
j_gene: TRBJ2-3
abundance: many
v_gene: TRBV5-6

CDR3aa: CSVDPRAGGYNEQFF
CDR3nt: TGCAGCGTTGACCCCCGGGCCGGCGGCTACAATGAGCAGTTCTTC
d_gene: .
j_gene: TRBJ2-1
abundance: .
v_gene: TRBV29-1

CDR3aa: CASSRRLAGVDTQYF
CDR3nt: TGTGCCAGCAGCCGGAGACTAGCGGGGGTAGATACGCAGTATTTT
d_gene: TRBD2
j_gene: TRBJ2-3
abundance: many
v_gene: TRBV5-6

CDR3aa: CASSPKASGGPRTDTQYF
CDR3nt: TGTGCCAGCTCACCAAAGGCTAGCGGGGGCCCGCGCACAGATACGCAGTATTTT
d_gene: TRBD2
j_gene: TRBJ2-3
abundance: .
v_gene: TRBV18

CDR3aa: CATEDPLAAGELFF
CDR3nt: TGTGCCACCGAGGACCCCCTTGCGGCCGGGGAGCTGTTTTTT
d_gene: .
j_gene: TRBJ2-2
abundance: many
v_gene: TRBV15

CDR3aa: CSVRQGGTEAFF
CDR3nt: TGCAGTGTCCGACAGGGGGGCACTGAAGCTTTCTTT
d_gene: TRBD1
j_gene: TRBJ1-1
abundance: many
v_gene: TRBV20-1

CDR3aa: CASSPVIGSGDGDTGELFF
CDR3nt: TGTGCCAGCAGCCCGGTAATAGGGAGCGGGGATGGGGACACCGGGGAGCTGTTTTTT
d_gene: TRBD2
j_gene: TRBJ2-2
abundance: many
v_gene: TRBV9

CDR3aa: CASSLGGTDTQYF
CDR3nt: TGTGCCAGCAGTCTCGGGGGCACAGATACGCAGTATTTT
d_gene: .
j_gene: TRBJ2-3
abundance: .
v_gene: TRBV7-6

CDR3aa: CSARAFGQPTGELFF
CDR3nt: TGCAGTGCTAGAGCCTTCGGACAGCCCACCGGGGAGCTGTTTTTT
d_gene: .
j_gene: TRBJ2-2
abundance: medium-sized
v_gene: TRBV20-1

CDR3aa: CASSPGGAEAFFGQGTGANVLTF
CDR3nt: .
d_gene: .
j_gene: TRBJ2-6
abundance: once
v_gene: TRBV7-9

CDR3aa: CASSEGDRGRGGYTF
CDR3nt: TGTGCCAGCAGTGAGGGGGACAGGGGGCGAGGTGGCTACACCTTC
d_gene: TRBD1
j_gene: TRBJ1-2
abundance: many
v_gene: TRBV2

CDR3aa: CASVPLSNFAETFF
CDR3nt: TGTGCCAGCGTGCCCCTTTCTAACTTCGCTGAAACTTTCTTT
d_gene: .
j_gene: TRBJ1-1
abundance: many
v_gene: TRBV6-2/TRBV6-3

CDR3aa: CSAREGQGYYEQYF
CDR3nt: TGCAGTGCTAGAGAGGGACAGGGGTACTACGAGCAGTACTTC
d_gene: TRBD1
j_gene: TRBJ2-7
abundance: many
v_gene: TRBV20-1

CDR3aa: CASSLNGRGTEAFF
CDR3nt: TGTGCCAGCAGCCTAAATGGGCGGGGGACTGAAGCTTTCTTT
d_gene: .
j_gene: TRBJ1-1
abundance: .
v_gene: TRBV7-8

CDR3aa: CASSPRGRGGTDTQYF
CDR3nt: TGCGCCAGCAGCCCGAGAGGGCGGGGGGGCACAGATACGCAGTATTTT
d_gene: TRBD2
j_gene: TRBJ2-3
abundance: many
v_gene: TRBV5-1

CDR3aa: CASSLDRGWSPLHF
CDR3nt: TGTGCCAGCAGTTTAGACAGGGGGTGGTCACCCCTCCACTTT
d_gene: TRBD1
j_gene: TRBJ1-6
abundance: many
v_gene: TRBV27

CDR3aa: CASSQTPSDTQYF
CDR3nt: TGTGCCAGCAGCCAGACCCCCTCGGATACGCAGTATTTT
d_gene: .
j_gene: TRBJ2-3
abundance: many
v_gene: TRBV3-1

CDR3aa: CASATDSSGANVLTF
CDR3nt: TGTGCCAGCGCGACGGACAGCTCTGGGGCCAACGTCCTGACTTTC
d_gene: .
j_gene: TRBJ2-6
abundance: many
v_gene: TRBV2

CDR3aa: CARNEQYF
CDR3nt: TGTGCCAGGAACGAGCAGTACTTC
d_gene: .
j_gene: TRBJ2-7
abundance: many
v_gene: TRBV6-5

CDR3aa: CASSLASPTGEQFF
CDR3nt: TGCGCCAGCAGCTTGGCTTCCCCGACGGGGGAGCAGTTCTTC
d_gene: .
j_gene: TRBJ2-1
abundance: many
v_gene: TRBV5-1

CDR3aa: CVSTTGGANYGYTF
CDR3nt: TGTGTCAGTACCACCGGGGGCGCTAACTATGGCTACACCTTC
d_gene: .
j_gene: TRBJ1-2
abundance: once
v_gene: TRBV7-2

CDR3aa: CASRPGQGYTGELFF
CDR3nt: TGTGCCAGCAGACCGGGACAAGGCTACACCGGGGAGCTGTTTTTT
d_gene: .
j_gene: TRBJ2-2
abundance: many
v_gene: TRBV5-5

CDR3aa: CASSARGGTYEQYF
CDR3nt: TGTGCCAGCAGTGCTAGGGGGGGGACCTACGAGCAGTACTTC
d_gene: .
j_gene: TRBJ2-7
abundance: many
v_gene: TRBV12-3/TRBV12-4

CDR3aa: CSARDMDRSQETQYF
CDR3nt: TGCAGTGCTAGAGATATGGACAGGTCGCAAGAGACCCAGTACTTC
d_gene: TRBD1
j_gene: TRBJ2-5
abundance: many
v_gene: TRBV20-1

CDR3aa: CAISESTPPGGYTF
CDR3nt: TGTGCCATCAGTGAGTCGACACCTCCCGGTGGCTACACCTTC
d_gene: .
j_gene: TRBJ1-2
abundance: many
v_gene: TRBV10-3

CDR3aa: CASSPTGTPYQPQHF
CDR3nt: TGCGCCAGCAGCCCAACCGGGACTCCTTATCAGCCCCAGCATTTT
d_gene: .
j_gene: TRBJ1-5
abundance: many
v_gene: TRBV4-1

CDR3aa: CSATGPGTGFNQPQHF
CDR3nt: TGCAGTGCTACGGGCCCCGGGACAGGGTTCAATCAGCCCCAGCATTTT
d_gene: TRBD1
j_gene: TRBJ1-5
abundance: many
v_gene: TRBV20-1

CDR3aa: CAISGQGAMETQYF
CDR3nt: TGTGCCATCAGCGGACAGGGCGCCATGGAGACCCAGTACTTC
d_gene: TRBD1
j_gene: TRBJ2-5
abundance: medium-sized
v_gene: TRBV10-3

CDR3aa: CASSPGGGGGEQFF
CDR3nt: TGTGCCAGCAGTCCCGGGGGCGGGGGAGGTGAGCAGTTCTTC
d_gene: .
j_gene: TRBJ2-1
abundance: many
v_gene: TRBV12-3/TRBV12-4

CDR3aa: CASSLEMLPYEQYF
CDR3nt: TGCGCCAGCAGCTTGGAGATGCTACCCTACGAGCAGTACTTC
d_gene: .
j_gene: TRBJ2-7
abundance: many
v_gene: TRBV5-1

CDR3aa: CSELGAGYEQYF
CDR3nt: TGCAGCGAATTAGGCGCGGGCTACGAGCAGTACTTC
d_gene: .
j_gene: TRBJ2-7
abundance: many
v_gene: TRBV20-1

CDR3aa: CASSRRQGVEETQYF
CDR3nt: TGTGCCAGCAGCCGCCGACAGGGGGTAGAGGAGACCCAGTACTTC
d_gene: TRBD1
j_gene: TRBJ2-5
abundance: many
v_gene: TRBV14

CDR3aa: CASGHSGNTIYF
CDR3nt: TGTGCCAGCGGCCACTCTGGAAACACCATATATTTT
d_gene: .
j_gene: TRBJ1-3
abundance: many
v_gene: TRBV14

CDR3aa: CSALGQEATEAFF
CDR3nt: TGCAGTGCCCTGGGACAGGAGGCCACTGAAGCTTTCTTT
d_gene: TRBD1
j_gene: TRBJ1-1
abundance: many
v_gene: TRBV20-1

CDR3aa: CSAPGQGIGTPLHF
CDR3nt: TGCAGTGCTCCGGGACAGGGGATTGGGACACCCCTCCACTTT
d_gene: TRBD1
j_gene: TRBJ1-6
abundance: many
v_gene: TRBV20-1

CDR3aa: CASSLTDFNQPQHF
CDR3nt: TGTGCCAGCAGCCTGACAGACTTCAATCAGCCCCAGCATTTT
d_gene: .
j_gene: TRBJ1-5
abundance: few
v_gene: TRBV2

CDR3aa: CASSPSLAGAETQYF
CDR3nt: TGTGCCAGCAGCCCCTCACTAGCGGGGGCAGAGACCCAGTACTTC
d_gene: TRBD2
j_gene: TRBJ2-5
abundance: many
v_gene: TRBV14

CDR3aa: CASSLAPYNEQFF
CDR3nt: TGTGCCAGCTCGCTAGCCCCCTACAATGAGCAGTTCTTC
d_gene: .
j_gene: TRBJ2-1
abundance: many
v_gene: TRBV18

CDR3aa: CASSQAGHYNSPLHF
CDR3nt: TGTGCCAGCAGCCAAGCGGGACACTATAATTCACCCCTCCACTTT
d_gene: .
j_gene: TRBJ1-6
abundance: many
v_gene: TRBV3-1

CDR3aa: CASSLGGGRNSPLHF
CDR3nt: TGTGCCAGCAGCTTAGGAGGGGGGCGGAATTCACCCCTCCACTTT
d_gene: .
j_gene: TRBJ1-6
abundance: many
v_gene: TRBV7-2

CDR3aa: CANRQNEPQAGESYEQYF
CDR3nt: TGCGCCAACAGACAAAATGAGCCCCAAGCGGGCGAATCCTACGAGCAGTACTTC
d_gene: .
j_gene: TRBJ2-7
abundance: .
v_gene: TRBV4-3

CDR3aa: CASSYRTGPNQPQHF
CDR3nt: TGTGCCAGCAGTTACAGGACAGGGCCCAATCAGCCCCAGCATTTT
d_gene: TRBD1
j_gene: TRBJ1-5
abundance: many
v_gene: TRBV6-2/TRBV6-3

CDR3aa: CASSLEKVGENEKLFF
CDR3nt: TGCGCCAGCAGCTTGGAAAAAGTAGGGGAAAATGAAAAACTGTTTTTT
d_gene: .
j_gene: TRBJ1-4
abundance: many
v_gene: TRBV5-1

CDR3aa: CASRRSGQGAYSPLHF
CDR3nt: TGTGCCAGCAGGCGCTCGGGTCAGGGGGCATATTCACCCCTCCACTTT
d_gene: TRBD1
j_gene: TRBJ1-6
abundance: many
v_gene: TRBV7-2

CDR3aa: CASSPTTSTEKFF
CDR3nt: TGTGCCAGCAGTCCAACGACTAGTACTGAGAAGTTCTTC
d_gene: .
j_gene: TRBJ2-1
abundance: .
v_gene: TRBV12-3/TRBV12-4

CDR3aa: CASRPSGGELFF
CDR3nt: TGTGCCAGCAGGCCCTCGGGGGGGGAGCTGTTTTTT
d_gene: .
j_gene: TRBJ2-2
abundance: many
v_gene: TRBV28